These 18 T cell receptor beta chains originate from one sample sequenced in a study of T cell responses to AZD1222 COVID-19 vaccine. TCRdb's table, derived via immunoSEQ multiplex PCR, lists solely in-frame clones and lacks some. The sample lists approximately 150,000 clones; roughly nine tenths were seen once. Sequences were derived from peripheral blood, sampled 28 days after the second AZD1222 dose. The receptors originated from an adult who received the AZD1222 COVID-19 vaccine.

There are a few counts of this clone. The chain couples TRBV29-1 to TRBJ2-7; either TRBD1 or TRBD2 may fit D (5 bases each). Trimming shortened V by 7 bases and J by 6 bases, and 19 bases separated the two germline ends. CDR3 length equals 13 residues. CDR1 SQVTM and CDR2 ANQGSEA come from the germline V gene. DNA for the CDR3: TGCAGCGCCTGGGGGTCCAGGGAAGGCGAGCAGTACTTC. It yields the protein CSAWGSREGEQYF.

The chain has TRBV14 and TRBJ1-1; D call uncertain. Trimming cost V 4 bases and J 0 bases, with 6 bases left between them. There are 13 residues in the CDR3. Germline V CDR1 and CDR2: SGHDN, FVKESK. The CDR3 region is CASSPSMNTEAFF. The CDR3 DNA reads as TGTGCCAGCAGCCCCTCCATGAACACTGAAGCTTTCTTT.

The chain's CDR3 is CASSPPGTGGYGYTF. In nucleotides, the CDR3 is TGTGCCAGCAGCCCTCCCGGGACAGGGGGGTATGGCTACACCTTC. The chain couples TRBV14 to TRBJ1-2; TRBD1 matches 11 bases. Germline V CDR1 and CDR2: SGHDN, FVKESK. CDR3 length: 15 residues. Trimming took 4 bases from V and 5 from J; bases not matched to a gene: 6.

V usage is TRBV13 and J usage is TRBJ1-2, with D maybe TRBD1 (5 bases). V lost 5 bases and J lost 8, with 18 bases in between. Germline V lookup: CDR1 PRHDT, CDR2 FYEKMQ (reference sequence). The CDR3 totals 14 residues. The CDR3 here is CASSVGGAFRGYTF. In DNA, the CDR3 is TGTGCCAGCAGCGTGGGTGGGGCCTTCAGGGGCTACACCTTC.

The rearrangement joins TRBV7-9 to TRBJ2-5; D unclear. The CDR3 sequence is 15 residues long. Trimming pared 5 bases from V and 0 bases from J, leaving 13 bases between. Germline V gene lookup returns CDR1 SEHNR and CDR2 FQNEAQ (reference sequence). CDR3: CASSERRGYQETQYF. CDR3 DNA sequence: TGTGCCAGCAGCGAACGACGTGGGTACCAAGAGACCCAGTACTTC.

This clone was seen a few times. This chain uses TRBV7-2 with TRBJ2-1; D is unclear. V was clipped by 3 bases and J by 7 bases, with 13 bases between them. Germline V lookup: CDR1 SGHTA, CDR2 FQGNSA. The length of the CDR3 is 14 residues. In DNA, the CDR3 is TGTGCCAGCAGCTTGAAAGTTGTGGGGAATGAGCAGTTCTTC. It specifies CASSLKVVGNEQFF.

J is TRBJ2-3 and V is TRBV7-9; D not certain. V shed 4 bases and J shed 4 bases, with 15 bases lying between them. This CDR3 has 15 residues. From germline, CDR1 is SEHNR and CDR2 FQNEAQ (reference sequence). The CDR3, as DNA: TGTGCCAGCAGCTCCCAGTTGGATGGTGCAGATACGCAGTATTTT. Its protein product is CASSSQLDGADTQYF.

The gene calls are TRBV23-1 and TRBJ1-1, with D perhaps TRBD1 (5 bases). TRBV23-1 is marked as an open reading frame, function uncertain. The V end lost 0 bases, the J end lost 4 bases, and 15 bases lay between the germline ends. This CDR3 has 16 amino acids. The CDR3 coding sequence is TGCGCCAGCAGTCAATCGATAGGGGTTTGGATCACTGAAGCTTTCTTT. Encoded protein: CASSQSIGVWITEAFF.

The chain recombines TRBV18 with TRBJ2-3, with D uncertain. The length of the CDR3 is 13 residues. Germline V gene lookup returns CDR1 KGHSH and CDR2 LQKENI. V dropped 2 bases and J dropped 5 bases, with 8 bases sitting between them. CDR3 loop: CASSPSSGDTQYF. CDR3 nucleotide sequence: TGTGCCAGCTCACCATCCTCGGGAGATACGCAGTATTTT.

The chain employs TRBV15 and TRBJ2-7; TRBD1 agrees at 7 bases. Unmatched junction bases numbered 15, after V lost 0 bases and J lost 7 bases. Germline loops: CDR1 LNHNV, CDR2 YYDKDF (reference sequence). This CDR3 has 17 amino acids. CDR3 residues: CATSREFGQARGSEQYF. CDR3 bases: TGTGCCACCAGCAGAGAATTTGGCCAGGCCAGGGGGAGTGAGCAGTACTTC.

CDR3 sequence: CASRPLPSYGDTQYF. CDR3 sequence (DNA): TGTGCCAGTAGACCCCTCCCCTCATACGGAGATACGCAGTATTTT. The chain couples TRBV19 to TRBJ2-3; D uncertain. Germline values: CDR1 LNHDA, CDR2 SQIVND (reference sequence). The CDR3 spans 15 residues. V gave up 6 bases and J gave up 5 bases, with 18 bases separating them.

V is TRBV3-1 (or the pseudogene TRBV3-2) and J is TRBJ2-7; 7 nucleotides line up with TRBD2. Losses at the gene ends were 4 bases for V and 5 bases for J; bases not matched to a gene: 14. CDR3 length: 16 amino acids. Germline values: CDR1 LGHDT, CDR2 YNNKEL (reference sequence). The CDR3 bases are TGTGCCAGCAGCCGCGGGGGTAGCGCCCCGGTCCACGAGCAGTACTTC. Translating it yields CASSRGGSAPVHEQYF.

This chain uses TRBV24-1 with TRBJ2-2, with 7 bases lining up with TRBD1. Germline V gives CDR1 KGHDR, CDR2 SFDVKD. The ends lost 7 bases at V and 2 bases at J; junction bases unmatched: 9. The CDR3 is 16 residues long. CDR3 bases: TGTGCCACCAGAGCCTCCGGGACAGCCAACACCGGGGAGCTGTTTTTT. Translated: CATRASGTANTGELFF.

CDR3 residues: CASSLGQNNYGYTF. The CDR3 DNA is TGTGCCAGCAGTTTAGGACAGAATAACTATGGCTACACCTTC. V and J are TRBV28 and TRBJ1-2; D perhaps matches TRBD1 (6 bases). The CDR3 totals 14 residues. Between the trimmed V and J ends, which lost 2 bases and 1 base, there was a span of 8 bases. The germline V gene has CDR1 MDHEN and CDR2 SYDVKM.

This clone showed up just once. The chain joins TRBV27 to TRBJ1-6, with D hard to call. Germline V CDR1 and CDR2: MNHEY, SMNVEV (reference sequence). V lost 5 bases to trimming and J lost 6 bases, with 14 bases between them. The CDR3 spans 15 residues. The CDR3 sequence: CASSDLRRLNSPLHF. CDR3 nucleotide sequence: TGTGCCAGCAGTGACCTAAGGCGCCTTAATTCACCCCTCCACTTT.

The chain uses TRBV3-1 (or the pseudogene TRBV3-2) and TRBJ1-5; D is perhaps TRBD1 (5 bases). V lost 0 bases to trimming and J lost 6 bases, with 21 bases between them. The CDR3 totals 18 residues. The germline CDR1 and CDR2 sequences are LGHDT and YNNKEL (reference sequence). Written as DNA, the CDR3 is TGTGCCAGCAGCCAAGATCCGGCGGGGCCCCTTGGCCGTCAGCCCCAGCATTTT. Amino acids: CASSQDPAGPLGRQPQHF.

The rearrangement links TRBV13 to TRBJ2-7; 7 bases map to TRBD1. The junction had 0 bases not matched to a gene; V was cut back by 0 bases and J by 4 bases. The length of the CDR3 is 13 residues. CDR1 and CDR2 from the germline V gene are PRHDT and FYEKMQ (reference sequence). CDR3 in amino acids: CASSLGDRYEQYF. The CDR3 coding sequence is TGTGCCAGCAGCTTAGGGGACAGGTACGAGCAGTACTTC.

The rearrangement links TRBV11-1 to TRBJ1-1, with TRBD1 matching over 7 bases. The V segment lost 0 bases and the J segment 0 bases; nucleotides outside the gene matches: 4. The CDR3 has 16 residues. The germline V gene encodes CDR1 SGHAT and CDR2 FQDESV (reference sequence). CDR3 in DNA: TGTGCCAGCAGCTTAGCAGAGACAGGGTTGAACACTGAAGCTTTCTTT. Its protein product is CASSLAETGLNTEAFF.